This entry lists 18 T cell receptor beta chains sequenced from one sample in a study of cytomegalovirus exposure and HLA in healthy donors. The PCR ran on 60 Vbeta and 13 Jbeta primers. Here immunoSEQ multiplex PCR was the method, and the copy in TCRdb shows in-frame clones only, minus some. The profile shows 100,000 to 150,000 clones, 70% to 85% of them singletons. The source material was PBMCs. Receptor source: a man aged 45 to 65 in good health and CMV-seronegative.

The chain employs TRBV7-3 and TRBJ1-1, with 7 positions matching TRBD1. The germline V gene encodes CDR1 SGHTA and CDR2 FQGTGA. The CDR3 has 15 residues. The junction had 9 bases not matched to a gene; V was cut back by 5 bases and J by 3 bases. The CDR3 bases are TGTGCCAGCAGCAATTCGACAGGGAGAGACACTGAAGCTTTCTTT. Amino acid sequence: CASSNSTGRDTEAFF.

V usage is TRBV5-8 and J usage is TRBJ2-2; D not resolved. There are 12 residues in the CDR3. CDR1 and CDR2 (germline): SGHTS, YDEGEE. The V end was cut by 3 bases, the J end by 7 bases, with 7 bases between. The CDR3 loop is CASSSLDGELFF. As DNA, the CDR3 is TGTGCCAGCAGCTCCTTAGACGGGGAGCTGTTTTTT.

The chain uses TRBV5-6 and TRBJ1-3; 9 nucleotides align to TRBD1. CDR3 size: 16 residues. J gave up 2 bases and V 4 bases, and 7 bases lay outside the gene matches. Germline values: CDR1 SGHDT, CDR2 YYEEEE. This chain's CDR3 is CASSPDRGFPGNTIYF. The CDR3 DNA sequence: TGTGCCAGCAGCCCGGACAGGGGTTTCCCTGGAAACACCATATATTTT.

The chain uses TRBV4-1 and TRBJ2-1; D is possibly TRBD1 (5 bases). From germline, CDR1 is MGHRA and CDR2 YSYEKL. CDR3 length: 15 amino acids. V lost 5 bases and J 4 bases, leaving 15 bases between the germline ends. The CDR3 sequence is CASSRAGSLYNEQFF. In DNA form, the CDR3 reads TGCGCCAGCAGCAGGGCAGGGTCCCTTTACAATGAGCAGTTCTTC.

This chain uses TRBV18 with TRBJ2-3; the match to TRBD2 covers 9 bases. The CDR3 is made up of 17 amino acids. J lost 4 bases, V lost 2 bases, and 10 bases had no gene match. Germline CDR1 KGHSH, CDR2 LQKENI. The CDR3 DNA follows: TGTGCCAGCTCACCAACGGGACTAGCTGATCGCCCAGATACGCAGTATTTT. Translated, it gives CASSPTGLADRPDTQYF.

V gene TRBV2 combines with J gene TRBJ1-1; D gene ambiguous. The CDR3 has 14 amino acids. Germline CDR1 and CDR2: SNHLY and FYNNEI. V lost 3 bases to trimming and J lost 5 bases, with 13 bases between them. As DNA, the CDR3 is TGTGCCAGCAGTGACAAGGGATGGAGGACTGAAGCTTTCTTT. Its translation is CASSDKGWRTEAFF.

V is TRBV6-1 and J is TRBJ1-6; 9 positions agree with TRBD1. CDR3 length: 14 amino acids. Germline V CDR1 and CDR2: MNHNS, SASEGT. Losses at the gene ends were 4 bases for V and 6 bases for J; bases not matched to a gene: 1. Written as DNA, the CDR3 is TGTGCCAGCAGTGGGGACAGGGCTAATTCACCCCTCCACTTT. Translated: CASSGDRANSPLHF.

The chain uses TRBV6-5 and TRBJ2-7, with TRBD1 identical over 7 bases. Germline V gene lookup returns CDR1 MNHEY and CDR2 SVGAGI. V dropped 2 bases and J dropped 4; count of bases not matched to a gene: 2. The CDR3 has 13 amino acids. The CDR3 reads CASSYDREYEQYF. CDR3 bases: TGTGCCAGCAGTTACGACAGGGAGTACGAGCAGTACTTC.

This CDR3 reads CAISESRTGREQYF. The CDR3 DNA is TGTGCCATCAGTGAGTCAAGGACAGGGAGGGAGCAGTACTTC. This chain joins TRBV10-3 and TRBJ2-7; 8 bases fit TRBD1. Germline V gene sequence: CDR1 ENHRY, CDR2 SYGVKD. V trimming: 0 bases; J trimming: 7 bases; junction bases outside the gene matches: 5. The CDR3 runs 14 residues.

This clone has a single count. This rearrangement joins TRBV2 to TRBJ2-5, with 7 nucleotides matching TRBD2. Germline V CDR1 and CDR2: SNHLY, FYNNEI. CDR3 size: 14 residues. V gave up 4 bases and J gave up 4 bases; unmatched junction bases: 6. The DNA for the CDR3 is TGTGCCAGCAGTGTGGCGGGGGTAGGAGAGACCCAGTACTTC. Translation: CASSVAGVGETQYF.

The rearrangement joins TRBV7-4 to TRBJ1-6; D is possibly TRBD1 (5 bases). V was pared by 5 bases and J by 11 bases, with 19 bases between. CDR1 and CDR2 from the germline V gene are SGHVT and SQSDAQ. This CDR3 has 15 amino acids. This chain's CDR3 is CASSPSRVGLPPLHF. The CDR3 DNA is TGTGCCAGCAGCCCATCCCGCGTGGGACTCCCACCCCTCCACTTT.

CDR3 sequence (DNA): TGTGCCAGTCGACAGGCGAGCTCTGGAAACACCATATATTTT. Its translation is CASRQASSGNTIYF. This chain joins TRBV7-2 and TRBJ1-3, with a possible D match to TRBD1 (6 bases). The CDR3 is 14 amino acids. Deletions cut 9 bases from V and 0 bases from J, with 12 bases between. Germline V lookup: CDR1 SGHTA, CDR2 FQGNSA. The variable domain in full, completed from reference TRBV7-2 and TRBJ1-3, reads GAGVSQSPSNKVTEKGKDVELRCDPISGHTALYWYRQSLGQGLEFLIYFQGNSAPDKSGLPSDRFSAERTGGSVSTLTIQRTQQEDSAVYLCASRQASSGNTIYFGEGSWLTVV.

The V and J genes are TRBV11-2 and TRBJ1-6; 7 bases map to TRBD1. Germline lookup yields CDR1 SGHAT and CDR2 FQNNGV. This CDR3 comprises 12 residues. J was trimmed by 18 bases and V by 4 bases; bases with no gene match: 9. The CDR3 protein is CASSSGRTGAHF. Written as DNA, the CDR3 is TGTGCCAGCAGCTCGGGCCGAACAGGGGCCCACTTT.

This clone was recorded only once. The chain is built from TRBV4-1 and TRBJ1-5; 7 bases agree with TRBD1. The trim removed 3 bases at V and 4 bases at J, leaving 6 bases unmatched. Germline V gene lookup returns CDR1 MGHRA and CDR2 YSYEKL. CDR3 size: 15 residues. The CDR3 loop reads CASSQAGTANQPQHF. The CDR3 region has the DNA TGCGCCAGCAGCCAGGCTGGGACAGCAAATCAGCCCCAGCATTTT.

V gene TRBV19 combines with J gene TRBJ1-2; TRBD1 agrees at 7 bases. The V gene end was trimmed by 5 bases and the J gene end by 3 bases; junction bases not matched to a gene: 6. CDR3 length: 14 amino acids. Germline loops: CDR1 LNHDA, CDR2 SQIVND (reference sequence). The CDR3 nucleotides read TGTGCCAGTAGTGGGCGACAGGGTGACTATGGCTACACCTTC. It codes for CASSGRQGDYGYTF.

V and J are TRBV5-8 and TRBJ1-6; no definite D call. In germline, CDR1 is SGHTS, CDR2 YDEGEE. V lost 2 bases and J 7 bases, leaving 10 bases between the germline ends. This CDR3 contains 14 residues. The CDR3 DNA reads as TGTGCCAGCAGCTTAAGGTCGGGGAATTCACCCCTCCACTTT. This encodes CASSLRSGNSPLHF.

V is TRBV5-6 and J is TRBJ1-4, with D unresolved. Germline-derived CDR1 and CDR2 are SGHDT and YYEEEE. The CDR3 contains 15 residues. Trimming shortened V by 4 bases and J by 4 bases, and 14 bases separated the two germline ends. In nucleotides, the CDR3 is TGTGCCAGCAGCCTGATGCAGGAGGGTAATGAAAAACTGTTTTTT. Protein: CASSLMQEGNEKLFF.

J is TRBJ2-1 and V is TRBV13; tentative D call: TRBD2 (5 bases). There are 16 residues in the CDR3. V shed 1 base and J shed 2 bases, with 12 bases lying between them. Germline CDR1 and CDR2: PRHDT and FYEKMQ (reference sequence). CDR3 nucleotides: TGTGCCAGCAGCTTAGCCCCACGGGGTCCCTACAATGAGCAGTTCTTC. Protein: CASSLAPRGPYNEQFF.